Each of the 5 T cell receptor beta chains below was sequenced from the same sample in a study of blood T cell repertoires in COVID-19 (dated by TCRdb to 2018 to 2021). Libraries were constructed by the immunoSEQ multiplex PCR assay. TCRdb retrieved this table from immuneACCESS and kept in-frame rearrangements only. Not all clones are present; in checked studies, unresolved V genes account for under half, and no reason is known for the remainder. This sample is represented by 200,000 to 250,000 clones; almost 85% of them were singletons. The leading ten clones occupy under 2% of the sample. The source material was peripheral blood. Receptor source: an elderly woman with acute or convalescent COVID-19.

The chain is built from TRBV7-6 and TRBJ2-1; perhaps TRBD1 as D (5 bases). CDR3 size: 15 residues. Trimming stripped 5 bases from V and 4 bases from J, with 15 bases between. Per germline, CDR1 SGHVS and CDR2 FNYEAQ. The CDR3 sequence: CASSPRAGRYNEQFF. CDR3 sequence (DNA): TGTGCCAGCAGCCCCCGGGCAGGGCGGTACAATGAGCAGTTCTTC.

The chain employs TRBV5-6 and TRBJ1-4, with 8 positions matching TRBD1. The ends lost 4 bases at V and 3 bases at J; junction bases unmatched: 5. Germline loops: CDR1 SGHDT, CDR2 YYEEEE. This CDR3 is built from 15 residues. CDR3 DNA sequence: TGTGCCAGCAGCATGCAGGGGGCAGCTAATGAAAAACTGTTTTTT. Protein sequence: CASSMQGAANEKLFF. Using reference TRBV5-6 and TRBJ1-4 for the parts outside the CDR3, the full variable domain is DAGVTQSPTHLIKTRGQQVTLRCSPKSGHDTVSWYQQALGQGPQFIFQYYEEEERQRGNFPDRFSGHQFPNYSSELNVNALLLGDSALYLCASSMQGAANEKLFFGSGTQLSVL.

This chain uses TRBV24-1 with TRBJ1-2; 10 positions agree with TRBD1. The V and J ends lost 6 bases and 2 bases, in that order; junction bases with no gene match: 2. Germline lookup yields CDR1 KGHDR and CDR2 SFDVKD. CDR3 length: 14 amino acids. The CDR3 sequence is CATSPGQGNYGYTF. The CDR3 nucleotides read TGTGCCACCAGTCCGGGACAGGGGAACTATGGCTACACCTTC.

The chain's CDR3 is CASTNSFTVSPLHF. The CDR3 bases are TGTGCCAGCACTAATTCCTTCACGGTATCACCCCTCCACTTT. The genes are TRBV6-5 and TRBJ1-6; no clear D gene. The CDR3 sequence is 14 residues long. From germline, CDR1 is MNHEY and CDR2 SVGAGI. V lost 7 bases and J lost 10, with 17 bases in between.

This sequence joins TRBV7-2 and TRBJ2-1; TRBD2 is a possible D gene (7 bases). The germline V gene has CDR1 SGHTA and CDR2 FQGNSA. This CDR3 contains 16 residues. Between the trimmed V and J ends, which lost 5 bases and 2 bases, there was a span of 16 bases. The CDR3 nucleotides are TGTGCCAGCAGCCCCGTAGTGGGGGGGCCCTACAATGAGCAGTTCTTC. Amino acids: CASSPVVGGPYNEQFF.